The clone carrying this T cell receptor beta chain was counted between two and nine times. The record originates from a study of radiotherapy plus CTLA-4 blockade in lung cancer. The study gave focal radiation plus ipilimumab CTLA-4 blockade to patients with chemo-refractory metastatic non-small-cell lung cancer. Profiling relied on immunoSEQ multiplex PCR, and the TCRdb table lists in-frame clones only, not all of them. The table has approximately 45,000 clones, almost 65% seen once. Germline V CDR1 and CDR2: SNHLY, FYNNEI. The CDR3 has 15 amino acids. Trimming pared 8 bases from V and 0 bases from J, leaving 14 bases between.

The chain uses TRBV2 and TRBJ2-1, with TRBD2 as a possible D gene (6 bases). The sequencing used peripheral blood, collected from a patient treated with radiotherapy plus ipilimumab. This clonotype was sampled from a human donor with non-small cell lung cancer who had a partial response to radiotherapy plus ipilimumab. CDR3 sequence: CASGRGASSYNEQFF. Here the CDR3 DNA reads TGTGCCAGCGGGCGCGGGGCGAGCTCCTACAATGAGCAGTTCTTC.